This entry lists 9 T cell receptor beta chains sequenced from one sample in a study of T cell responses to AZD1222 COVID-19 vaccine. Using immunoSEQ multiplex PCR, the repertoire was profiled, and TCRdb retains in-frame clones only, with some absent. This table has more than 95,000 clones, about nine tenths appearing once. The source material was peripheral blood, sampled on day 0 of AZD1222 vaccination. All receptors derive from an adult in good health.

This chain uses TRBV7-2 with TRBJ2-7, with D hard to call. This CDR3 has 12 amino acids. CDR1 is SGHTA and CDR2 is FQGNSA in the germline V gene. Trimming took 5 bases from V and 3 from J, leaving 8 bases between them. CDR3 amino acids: CASSPSVYEQYF. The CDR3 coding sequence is TGTGCCAGCAGCCCATCCGTCTACGAGCAGTACTTC.

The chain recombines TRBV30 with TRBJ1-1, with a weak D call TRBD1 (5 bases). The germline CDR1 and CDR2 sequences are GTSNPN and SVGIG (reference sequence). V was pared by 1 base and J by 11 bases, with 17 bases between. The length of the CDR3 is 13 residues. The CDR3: CAWSAGTPRSAFF. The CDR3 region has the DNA TGTGCCTGGAGTGCAGGGACCCCTCGATCGGCTTTCTTT.

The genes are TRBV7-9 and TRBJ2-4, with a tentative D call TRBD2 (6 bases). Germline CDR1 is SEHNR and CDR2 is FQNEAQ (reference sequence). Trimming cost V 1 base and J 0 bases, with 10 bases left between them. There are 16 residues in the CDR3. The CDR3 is CASSLVGGPAKNIQYF. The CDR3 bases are TGTGCCAGCAGCTTAGTCGGGGGACCAGCCAAAAACATTCAGTACTTC.

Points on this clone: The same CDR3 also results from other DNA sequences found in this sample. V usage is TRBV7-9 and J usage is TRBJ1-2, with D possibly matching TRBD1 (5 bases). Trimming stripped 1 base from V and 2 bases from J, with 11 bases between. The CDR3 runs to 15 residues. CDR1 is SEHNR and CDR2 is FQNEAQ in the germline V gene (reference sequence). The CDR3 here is CASSLGVAGNYGYTF. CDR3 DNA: TGTGCCAGCAGCTTAGGAGTGGCAGGGAACTATGGCTACACCTTC.

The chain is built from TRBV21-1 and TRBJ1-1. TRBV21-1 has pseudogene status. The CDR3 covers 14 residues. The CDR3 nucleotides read TGTGCCAGCAGCAATATGGGAGCGAACACTGAAGCTTTCTTT. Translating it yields CASSNMGANTEAFF.

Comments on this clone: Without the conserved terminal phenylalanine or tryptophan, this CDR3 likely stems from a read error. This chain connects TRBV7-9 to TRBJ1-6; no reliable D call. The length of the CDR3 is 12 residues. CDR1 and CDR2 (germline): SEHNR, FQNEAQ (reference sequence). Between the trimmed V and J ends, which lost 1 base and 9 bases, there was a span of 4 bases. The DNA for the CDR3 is TGTGCCAGCAGCTTAGGGGGTTCACCCCTCCACCTT. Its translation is CASSLGGSPLHL.

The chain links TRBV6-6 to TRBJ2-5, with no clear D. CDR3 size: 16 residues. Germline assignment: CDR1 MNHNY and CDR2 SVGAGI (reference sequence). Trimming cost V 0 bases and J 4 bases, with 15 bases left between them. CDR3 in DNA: TGTGCCAGCAGTTACTCTGAGGTGTCCTCAGTAGAGACCCAGTACTTC. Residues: CASSYSEVSSVETQYF.

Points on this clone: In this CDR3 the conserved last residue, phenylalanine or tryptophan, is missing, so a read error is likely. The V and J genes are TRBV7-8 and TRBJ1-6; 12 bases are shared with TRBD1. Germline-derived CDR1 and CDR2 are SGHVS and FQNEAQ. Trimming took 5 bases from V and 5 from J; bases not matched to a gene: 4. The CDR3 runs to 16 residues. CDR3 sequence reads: CASSRDRGRDNSPLHL. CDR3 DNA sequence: TGTGCCAGCAGCAGGGACAGGGGGCGGGATAATTCACCCCTCCACCTT.

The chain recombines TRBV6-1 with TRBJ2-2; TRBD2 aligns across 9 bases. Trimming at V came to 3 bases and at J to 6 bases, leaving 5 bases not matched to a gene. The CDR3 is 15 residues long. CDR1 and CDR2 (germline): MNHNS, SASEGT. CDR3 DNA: TGTGCCAGCAGTGATCCGGGACTAGCAGCCGGGGAGCTGTTTTTT. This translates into CASSDPGLAAGELFF.